These 26 T cell receptor beta chains were sequenced from one sample in a study of T cell repertoires in cytomegalovirus infection. TCRdb redid the calling of the reads with MiXCR, one entry per CDR3 protein. The sample includes some 220,000 distinct CDR3 sequences, roughly 12% seen only once; the top ten take 1.5% to 2%. Sequences were obtained from PBMCs. These receptors all stem from a human donor in good health (CMV status not recorded). Some clones in this sample may be carry-over from other donors' samples.

The genes are TRBV11-2 and TRBJ2-2; D perhaps matches TRBD1 (6 bases). Germline V gene lookup returns CDR1 SGHAT and CDR2 FQNNGV. V was cut by 6 bases and J by 4 bases, with 18 bases left in between. This CDR3 is 16 amino acids long. The CDR3 DNA reads TGTGCCAGCAGGCTTGGGGGACAAGGGGTCACCGGGGAGCTGTTTTTT. Encoded protein: CASRLGGQGVTGELFF.

A word on this clonotype: Germline and junction disagree at one end, which may indicate a read error. In nucleotides, the CDR3 is TGTGCCAGCACTGAAAGGGACAACCTGATCCAAGAGACCCAGTACTTC. Translating it yields CASTERDNLIQETQYF. The rearrangement uses TRBV6-1 and TRBJ2-5; D perhaps matches TRBD1 (6 bases). This CDR3 has 16 residues. CDR1 is MNHNS, CDR2 SASEGT, per germline.

This clonotype was counted ten times or more. The chain's CDR3 is CASSEGSGANVLTF. DNA for the CDR3: TGTGCCAGCAGTGAAGGTTCTGGGGCCAACGTCCTGACTTTC. V is TRBV6-1 and J is TRBJ2-6, with unresolved D. The CDR3 totals 14 residues. CDR1 is MNHNS and CDR2 is SASEGT in the germline V gene. V gave up 1 base and J gave up 1 base, with 2 bases separating them.

This clonotype was observed many times. V gene TRBV7-2 combines with J gene TRBJ2-3; no clear D. Trimming pared 5 bases from V and 2 bases from J, leaving 11 bases between. This CDR3 contains 14 residues. Germline V gene sequence: CDR1 SGHTA, CDR2 FQGNSA. CDR3 residues: CASSPDWVTDTQYF. CDR3 in DNA: TGTGCCAGCAGCCCCGACTGGGTCACAGATACGCAGTATTTT.

A few counts support this clonotype. The rearrangement joins TRBV20-1 to TRBJ2-4, with 8 bases matching TRBD2. The CDR3 is 15 residues long. CDR1 and CDR2 (germline): DFQATT, SNEGSKA (reference sequence). J was trimmed by 5 bases and V by 5 bases; bases with no gene match: 11. DNA of the CDR3: TGCAGTGCTCAAAGTCCGGGACTAGGGCAAAACATTCAGTACTTC. Protein product: CSAQSPGLGQNIQYF.

The chain combines TRBV28 with TRBJ1-1, with D possibly being TRBD1 (5 bases). V gave up 3 bases and J gave up 3 bases, with 17 bases separating them. The germline gives CDR1 MDHEN, CDR2 SYDVKM. The CDR3 contains 16 residues. Written as DNA, the CDR3 is TGTGCCAGCAGTTTGTCTAGCGGGGGGACGTACACTGAAGCTTTCTTT. This encodes CASSLSSGGTYTEAFF.

This clonotype was observed a handful of times. This sequence joins TRBV7-9 and TRBJ2-7; the D gene could be TRBD1 or TRBD2 (5 bases each). V shed 5 bases and J shed 7 bases, with 18 bases lying between them. CDR1 and CDR2 from the germline V gene are SEHNR and FQNEAQ (reference sequence). This CDR3 contains 14 residues. CDR3 loop: CASSRGQGNWEQYF. CDR3 bases: TGTGCCAGCAGCCGAGGGCAGGGCAATTGGGAGCAGTACTTC.

The table lists this clonotype with a few counts. The V call is TRBV2, the J call TRBJ1-2; D uncertain. In germline, CDR1 is SNHLY, CDR2 FYNNEI. The CDR3 sequence is 15 residues long. V dropped 1 base and J dropped 2 bases, with 11 bases sitting between them. The DNA of the CDR3 is TGTGCCAGCAGTGAAGAAGACGGCTCCAACTATGGCTACACCTTC. Translating gives CASSEEDGSNYGYTF.

This clonotype showed up just a few times. The CDR3 coding sequence is TGCAGTGCTGTCCCCATGGGGACCCATGAAGAGACCCAGTACTTC. The encoded protein is CSAVPMGTHEETQYF. This rearrangement joins TRBV20-1 to TRBJ2-5, with D perhaps being TRBD1 or TRBD2 (5 bases each). There are 15 residues in the CDR3. The germline V gene encodes CDR1 DFQATT and CDR2 SNEGSKA (reference sequence). Trimming stripped 5 bases from V and 3 bases from J, with 19 bases between.

Only a few counts were recorded for this clonotype. This chain connects TRBV19 to TRBJ2-4; 11 bases fit TRBD1. V shed 2 bases and J 15 bases; nucleotides not matched to a gene: 9. This CDR3 comprises 14 residues. The germline V gene encodes CDR1 LNHDA and CDR2 SQIVND (reference sequence). The CDR3 bases are TGTGCCAGTAGTATACCTGAGGACAGGGGGCGCAGGTACTTC. Translation gives CASSIPEDRGRRYF.

This clonotype was detected many times. The V gene is TRBV4-1, the J gene TRBJ1-1; 8 bases are shared with TRBD1. The CDR3 loop spans 17 amino acids. J gave up 3 bases and V 4 bases, and 13 bases lay outside the gene matches. Germline lookup yields CDR1 MGHRA and CDR2 YSYEKL. CDR3 sequence: CASSPRQGSSRYTEAFF. As DNA, the CDR3 is TGCGCCAGCAGCCCCCGACAGGGGAGTTCACGGTACACTGAAGCTTTCTTT.

The table lists this clonotype with many counts. The gene calls are TRBV6-6 and TRBJ2-2, with a weak D call TRBD1 (6 bases). The CDR3 extends over 12 amino acids. The V end lost 6 bases, the J end lost 6 bases, and 8 bases lay between the germline ends. CDR1 is MNHNY and CDR2 is SVGAGI in the germline V gene (reference sequence). The CDR3 reads CASSEGAGELFF. The CDR3 DNA sequence: TGTGCCAGCAGCGAGGGGGCCGGGGAGCTGTTTTTT.

The sample holds many counts of this clonotype. CDR3 sequence reads: CASSPSGAGGNEQFF. As DNA, the CDR3 is TGTGCCAGCAGCCCATCCGGGGCGGGCGGGAATGAGCAGTTCTTC. This chain links TRBV27 with TRBJ2-1; D tentatively fits TRBD1 or TRBD2 (5 bases each). Germline loops: CDR1 MNHEY, CDR2 SMNVEV (reference sequence). The CDR3 consists of 15 residues. V gave up 6 bases and J gave up 7 bases, with 19 bases separating them.

The chain carries TRBV14 and TRBJ2-7, with 14 bases matching TRBD2. CDR1 is SGHDN, CDR2 FVKESK, per germline. V lost 3 bases, J lost 4 bases, and 5 bases stayed unmatched. This CDR3 spans 16 amino acids. In DNA, the CDR3 is TGTGCCAGCAGCCACCCGGGACTAGCGGGAGTGTACGAGCAGTACTTC. Residues: CASSHPGLAGVYEQYF. The whole variable domain, remainder taken from reference TRBV14 and TRBJ2-7, is EAGVTQFPSHSVIEKGQTVTLRCDPISGHDNLYWYRRVMGKEIKFLLHFVKESKQDESGMPNNRFLAERTGGTYSTLKVQPAELEDSGVYFCASSHPGLAGVYEQYFGPGTRLTVT.

This clonotype showed up just a few times. The chain links TRBV20-1 to TRBJ2-3; D unclear. Trimming left V 5 bases short and J 4 bases short, with 7 bases between. Germline CDR1 is DFQATT and CDR2 is SNEGSKA (reference sequence). The CDR3 contains 11 residues. In DNA form, the CDR3 reads TGCAGTGCTCCCCAATCAGATACGCAGTATTTT. Amino acids: CSAPQSDTQYF.

V and J are TRBV6-5 and TRBJ2-5, with a possible D match to TRBD2 (5 bases). V gave up 4 bases and J gave up 10 bases, with 25 bases separating them. In germline, CDR1 is MNHEY, CDR2 SVGAGI. CDR3 length equals 16 residues. The CDR3 region has the DNA TGTGCCAGCAGTTCCTCCCTCGCGGGCCTCCCGCAGGACCAGTACTTC. Its protein is CASSSSLAGLPQDQYF.

V and J are TRBV28 and TRBJ2-3; D may be TRBD2 (6 bases). Trimming stripped 5 bases from V and 2 bases from J, with 11 bases between. Germline V lookup: CDR1 MDHEN, CDR2 SYDVKM. The CDR3 sequence is 14 residues long. CDR3 region: CASSPPGLTDTQYF. CDR3 DNA sequence: TGTGCCAGCAGTCCCCCGGGACTCACAGATACGCAGTATTTT.

This clonotype appeared many times. The chain carries TRBV20-1 and TRBJ2-3; no definite D call. The CDR3 has 11 residues. The germline V and J ends were trimmed by 0 bases and 5 bases, with 3 bases remaining between them. Germline-derived CDR1 and CDR2 are DFQATT and SNEGSKA (reference sequence). In DNA form, the CDR3 reads TGCAGTGCTAGAGATGGAGATACGCAGTATTTT. Its translation: CSARDGDTQYF.

This clonotype was seen repeatedly, ten times or more. The V call is TRBV7-9, the J call TRBJ2-6; possibly TRBD2 for D (5 bases). CDR3 length equals 15 residues. Trimming cost V 1 base and J 7 bases, with 11 bases left between them. Germline CDR1 SEHNR, CDR2 FQNEAQ (reference sequence). The CDR3, as DNA: TGTGCCAGCAGCTTAGAAGGACTCGGCGCCAACGTCCTGACTTTC. Translated, it gives CASSLEGLGANVLTF.

This clonotype was detected many times. The rearrangement uses TRBV6-4 and TRBJ2-1, with TRBD2 identical over 10 bases. V lost 6 bases and J lost 9; bases outside the gene matches: 11. There are 15 residues in the CDR3. Germline V gives CDR1 MRHNA, CDR2 SNTAGT. The CDR3 spells CASRALSGGAAEQFF. The DNA of the CDR3 is TGTGCCAGCAGGGCCCTGAGCGGGGGGGCCGCTGAGCAGTTCTTC.

The chain joins TRBV30 to TRBJ2-2, with a weak D call TRBD2 (5 bases). The CDR3 runs to 15 residues. The germline V and J ends were trimmed by 2 bases and 5 bases, with 15 bases remaining between them. CDR1 is GTSNPN and CDR2 is SVGIG in the germline V gene (reference sequence). Written as DNA, the CDR3 is TGTGCCTGGAGTAGATTACGGGAAGGGACCGGGGAGCTGTTTTTT. Translated, it gives CAWSRLREGTGELFF.

This clonotype was observed many times. This chain connects TRBV12-3 or TRBV12-4 to TRBJ1-5, with D unresolved. The V gene lost 7 bases and the J gene lost 2 bases, with 12 bases spanning the gap. The CDR3 sequence is 14 residues long. DNA for the CDR3: TGTGCCAGCACCGATCCCGGGGGCAATCAGCCCCAGCATTTT. Protein sequence: CASTDPGGNQPQHF.

This clonotype was seen a handful of times. The chain combines TRBV28 with TRBJ2-5; 7 bases are a match to TRBD2. CDR3 length: 14 residues. Germline-derived CDR1 and CDR2 are MDHEN and SYDVKM. V shed 6 bases, J shed 5 bases, and the junction held 9 bases outside the gene matches. The CDR3 DNA sequence: TGTGCCAGCAGCCCTAGCCTGGGGGGGGAGACCCAGTACTTC. It encodes CASSPSLGGETQYF.

This clonotype showed up just a few times. The J gene is TRBJ2-7, the V gene TRBV30; D remains ambiguous. The CDR3 is 14 residues long. CDR1 and CDR2 from the germline V gene are GTSNPN and SVGIG (reference sequence). V was shortened by 0 bases and J by 0 bases, with 9 bases between the two germline ends. Here the CDR3 reads CAWSVAAGSYEQYF. The CDR3 DNA reads as TGTGCCTGGAGTGTTGCAGCAGGCTCCTACGAGCAGTACTTC. Looking up the rest from reference TRBV30 and TRBJ2-7 gives the full variable domain: SQTIHQWPATLVQPVGSPLSLECTVEGTSNPNLYWYRQAAGRGLQLLFYSVGIGQISSEVPQNLSASRPQDRQFILSSKKLLLSDSGFYLCAWSVAAGSYEQYFGPGTRLTVT.

There are many counts of this clonotype. The chain employs TRBV19 and TRBJ1-2, with a possible D match to TRBD1 (5 bases). The germline V and J ends were trimmed by 7 bases and 8 bases, with 23 bases remaining between them. Germline CDR1 and CDR2: LNHDA and SQIVND (reference sequence). CDR3 length equals 15 residues. The CDR3 loop reads CASNIPSGTTKGYTF. CDR3 in DNA: TGTGCCAGTAATATTCCCTCAGGGACGACAAAAGGCTACACCTTC.

This clonotype was detected ten times or more. The genes are TRBV7-2 and TRBJ2-2; D unresolved. The germline V gene has CDR1 SGHTA and CDR2 FQGNSA. V gave up 5 bases and J gave up 8 bases, with 12 bases separating them. CDR3 length: 13 amino acids. In DNA, the CDR3 is TGTGCCAGCAGCCTACAGCCGGGTGGGGAGCTGTTTTTT. It translates to CASSLQPGGELFF.